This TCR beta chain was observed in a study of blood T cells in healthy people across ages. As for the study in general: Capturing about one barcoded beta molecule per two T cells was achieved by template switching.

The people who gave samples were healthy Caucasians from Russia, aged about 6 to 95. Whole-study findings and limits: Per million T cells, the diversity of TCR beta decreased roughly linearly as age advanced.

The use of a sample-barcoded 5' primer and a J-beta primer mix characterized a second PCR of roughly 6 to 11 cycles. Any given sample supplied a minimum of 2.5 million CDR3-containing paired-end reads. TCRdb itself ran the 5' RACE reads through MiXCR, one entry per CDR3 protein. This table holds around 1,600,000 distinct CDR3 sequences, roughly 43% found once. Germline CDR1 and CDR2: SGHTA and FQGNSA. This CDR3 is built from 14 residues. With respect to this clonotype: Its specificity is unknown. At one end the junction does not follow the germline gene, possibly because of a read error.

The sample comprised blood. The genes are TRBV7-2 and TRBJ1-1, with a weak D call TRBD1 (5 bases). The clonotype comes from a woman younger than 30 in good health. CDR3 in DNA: TGTCCCAGCAGCCTGGGGGTACGGAACACTGAAGCTTTCTTT. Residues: CPSSLGVRNTEAFF.